The 18 T cell receptor beta chains below were found in one sample sequenced in a study of T cell responses to AZD1222 COVID-19 vaccine (dated by TCRdb to about 2021). Libraries were built with the immunoSEQ multiplex PCR assay. Imported from immuneACCESS, the table was reduced by TCRdb to in-frame sequences with V and J called. These copies leave out some clones; in studies compared against another copy, an unresolved V gene accounts for under half, and the cause of the remainder is not known. In this sample the table shows about 55,000 clones, 80% to 90% of which occur a single time. Together, the top ten hold roughly 2% of the sample. The time point tag for this specimen amounts to: baseline before first vaccination. The sample consisted of peripheral blood, taken on day 0 of AZD1222 vaccination. These receptors all stem from an adult in good health.

This clone occurred once. This chain connects TRBV5-6 to TRBJ1-2; possible D gene TRBD1, 6 bases. This CDR3 region has 14 residues. Trimming removed 2 bases from V and 9 bases from J, with 17 bases in between. Germline lookup yields CDR1 SGHDT and CDR2 YYEEEE. CDR3: CASSLRKSRGCYTF. CDR3 bases: TGTGCCAGCAGCTTAAGAAAAAGCAGGGGATGCTACACCTTC. Full variable domain (outside the CDR3, taken from reference TRBV5-6 and TRBJ1-2): DAGVTQSPTHLIKTRGQQVTLRCSPKSGHDTVSWYQQALGQGPQFIFQYYEEEERQRGNFPDRFSGHQFPNYSSELNVNALLLGDSALYLCASSLRKSRGCYTFGSGTRLTVV.

The CDR3 DNA sequence: TGTGCCAGCAGCCAATCGACTAGTCCGTCCCCCGGGGAGCTGTTTTTT. Protein product: CASSQSTSPSPGELFF. The V call is TRBV3-1 (or the pseudogene TRBV3-2), the J call TRBJ2-2; possible D gene TRBD2, 6 bases. The CDR3 length is 16 residues. V lost 2 bases to trimming and J lost 6 bases, with 16 bases between them. Looked up from germline, CDR1 is LGHDT and CDR2 is YNNKEL (reference sequence).

The gene calls are TRBV7-9 and TRBJ2-7; D may be TRBD1 (6 bases). CDR1 is SEHNR, CDR2 FQNEAQ, per germline (reference sequence). This CDR3 spans 15 amino acids. Trimming took off 7 bases at V and 2 bases at J, with 18 bases between the two ends. The CDR3 DNA reads TGTGCCAGCAACACAGGGATAGGAAGGCCCTACGAGCAGTACTTC. Amino acids: CASNTGIGRPYEQYF. The entire variable domain, with the rest obtained from reference TRBV7-9 and TRBJ2-7, is as follows: DTGVSQNPRHKITKRGQNVTFRCDPISEHNRLYWYRQTLGQGPEFLTYFQNEAQLEKSRLLSDRFSAERPKGSFSTLEIQRTEQGDSAMYLCASNTGIGRPYEQYFGPGTRLTVT.

This clone is judged medium-sized. The chain employs TRBV9 and TRBJ2-1; D is undetermined. There are 15 residues in the CDR3. Germline assignment: CDR1 SGDLS and CDR2 YYNGEE. V lost 7 bases and J 0 bases, leaving 14 bases between the germline ends. The CDR3 DNA follows: TGTGCCAGCGACCCAGGCGATGTCTCCTACAATGAGCAGTTCTTC. This encodes CASDPGDVSYNEQFF.

This clone was seen just once. The rearrangement joins TRBV20-1 to TRBJ2-7; the D is unclear. CDR3 size: 12 residues. V lost 3 bases and J 5 bases, leaving 11 bases between the germline ends. CDR1 is DFQATT and CDR2 is SNEGSKA in the germline V gene (reference sequence). The CDR3 DNA is TGCAGTGCTAGTAGCCAGTACCACGAGCAGTACTTC. Protein sequence: CSASSQYHEQYF.

The V call is TRBV10-2, the J call TRBJ1-6; D remains ambiguous. From germline, CDR1 is WSHSY and CDR2 SAAADI. The V gene lost 3 bases and the J gene lost 0 bases, with 12 bases spanning the gap. The length of the CDR3 is 17 residues. The CDR3, as DNA: TGCGCCAGCAGTGATTGGGCAGTAAGCTCCTATAATTCACCCCTCCACTTT. It codes for CASSDWAVSSYNSPLHF.

J is TRBJ2-1 and V is TRBV24-1; 13 nucleotides line up with TRBD2. Unmatched junction bases numbered 22, after V lost 4 bases and J lost 5 bases. Germline CDR1 reads KGHDR; CDR2 reads SFDVKD. The CDR3 consists of 22 residues. The CDR3 spells CATSDTQRPGLAGDVVDNEQFF. The CDR3 DNA is TGTGCCACCAGTGACACTCAGCGCCCCGGACTAGCGGGAGATGTGGTCGACAATGAGCAGTTCTTC.

The V and J genes are TRBV5-4 and TRBJ2-7, with D possibly matching TRBD1 (6 bases). Germline-derived CDR1 and CDR2 are SGHNT and YYREEE (reference sequence). Trimming shortened V by 0 bases and J by 3 bases, and 7 bases separated the two germline ends. The CDR3 runs to 13 residues. Here the CDR3 DNA reads TGTGCCAGCAGCTTGGTACAGGGCTACGAGCAGTACTTC. This codes for CASSLVQGYEQYF.

J is TRBJ1-4 and V is TRBV3-1 (or the pseudogene TRBV3-2); D is ambiguous. Between the trimmed V and J ends, which lost 7 bases and 3 bases, there was a span of 15 bases. The CDR3 has 15 amino acids. The germline CDR1 and CDR2 sequences are LGHDT and YNNKEL (reference sequence). The CDR3 protein is CASTHGGGANEKLFF. DNA for the CDR3: TGTGCCAGCACCCACGGAGGTGGAGCTAATGAAAAACTGTTTTTT.

This chain joins TRBV6-6 and TRBJ2-2, with no clear D. There are 11 residues in the CDR3. V shed 10 bases and J shed 7 bases, with 10 bases lying between them. Germline CDR1 reads MNHNY; CDR2 reads SVGAGI (reference sequence). In nucleotides, the CDR3 is TGTGCCACCACAAAAGGCGGGGAGCTGTTTTTT. Residues: CATTKGGELFF.

This chain joins TRBV7-9 and TRBJ1-1; D call uncertain. V lost 2 bases and J lost 3, with 16 bases in between. The V gene's germline CDR1 is SEHNR and CDR2 FQNEAQ (reference sequence). This CDR3 has 16 residues. The CDR3 DNA is TGTGCCAGCAGCTTACTTGGACGATCGGCGGACACTGAAGCTTTCTTT. Protein sequence: CASSLLGRSADTEAFF.

The count of this clone is one. J is TRBJ2-3 and V is TRBV3-1 (or the pseudogene TRBV3-2); D ambiguous. Per the germline V gene, CDR1 is LGHDT and CDR2 is YNNKEL (reference sequence). The ends were cut back, 2 bases at V and 6 bases at J, with 6 bases in the middle. The CDR3 is made up of 12 amino acids. The CDR3, as DNA: TGTGCCAGCAGCCAATTTCGGGATACGCAGTATTTT. Translating it yields CASSQFRDTQYF.

The rearrangement uses TRBV5-3 and TRBJ2-1; D call uncertain. TRBV5-3 is annotated as an ORF whose role is uncertain. V shed 0 bases and J shed 6 bases, with 7 bases lying between them. The CDR3 is 13 amino acids. The CDR3 protein is CARSLAEPNEQFF. DNA of the CDR3: TGTGCCAGAAGCTTGGCCGAGCCCAATGAGCAGTTCTTC.

This clone was found once. The chain combines TRBV25-1 with TRBJ1-1; D uncertain. The V and J ends lost 4 bases and 9 bases respectively, with 9 bases between them. The CDR3 length is 11 residues. CDR1 and CDR2 from the germline V gene are MGHDK and SYGVNS. CDR3 amino acids: CASSVPGQAFF. CDR3 coding DNA: TGTGCCAGCAGTGTTCCAGGACAAGCTTTCTTT.

The chain is built from TRBV6-1 and TRBJ2-5, with D possibly TRBD2 on 6 matching bases. The CDR3 covers 17 residues. V was clipped by 2 bases and J by 3 bases, with 19 bases between them. In germline, CDR1 is MNHNS, CDR2 SASEGT. The CDR3 DNA reads TGTGCCAGCAGTGAACGGGACTTCATTTTCAGGGAAGAGACCCAGTACTTC. It translates to CASSERDFIFREETQYF.

The sample holds one count of this clone. The rearrangement uses TRBV4-1 and TRBJ2-1; D is unresolved. In germline, CDR1 is MGHRA, CDR2 YSYEKL. V was shortened by 0 bases and J by 11 bases, with 23 bases between the two germline ends. This CDR3 spans 17 amino acids. CDR3 sequence reads: CASSQDPPLAVTIQQFF. The CDR3 region has the DNA TGCGCCAGCAGCCAAGATCCCCCTTTGGCCGTTACAATTCAGCAGTTCTTC.

This chain links TRBV2 with TRBJ2-7, with 7 bases lining up with TRBD2. Germline V lookup: CDR1 SNHLY, CDR2 FYNNEI. The CDR3 totals 14 residues. After removal of 6 bases from V and 0 bases from J, the junction contained 5 bases not matched to a gene. For the CDR3, the DNA is TGTGCCAGCAGAATGGGACTATCCTCCTACGAGCAGTACTTC. The encoded protein is CASRMGLSSYEQYF. Variable domain in full (rest from reference TRBV2 and TRBJ2-7): EPEVTQTPSHQVTQMGQEVILRCVPISNHLYFYWYRQILGQKVEFLVSFYNNEISEKSEIFDDQFSVERPDGSNFTLKIRSTKLEDSAMYFCASRMGLSSYEQYFGPGTRLTVT.

V is TRBV7-3 and J is TRBJ2-1; possible D gene TRBD2, 6 bases. Germline values: CDR1 SGHTA, CDR2 FQGTGA. The CDR3 contains 14 residues. Trimming removed 4 bases at V and 5 bases at J, with 12 bases between. Here the CDR3 reads CASSSGSGHNEQFF. The CDR3 DNA reads TGTGCCAGCAGCTCCGGGAGTGGACACAATGAGCAGTTCTTC.